This T cell receptor (beta chain) was profiled in a study of T cell responses to AZD1222 COVID-19 vaccine (dated by TCRdb to the early 2020s). As for the study more broadly: Because spike-specific TCR depth and breadth did not differ between the two schedules, AZD1222 recipients who got a second dose at roughly 4 weeks were pooled with those who got a second dose at roughly 12 weeks. Trial participants were enrolled by age into 18-55, 56-69 and 70-plus year subgroups, with approximately 160, 26 and 62 TCR-sequenced participants respectively. A total of roughly 240 trial participants underwent TCR sequencing, of whom some 210 received two doses of AZD1222 and about 25 received two doses of the MenACWY control vaccine.

Per the publication, the time point label means: baseline before first vaccination. Samples from vaccinated people were obtained from the UK trials COV001 and COV002, which included a single-blind randomized controlled phase 2/3 trial of AZD1222 (ChAdOx1 nCoV-19) in healthy adults. Trial participant PBMC samples were collected at day 0 and day 28 after the second dose for TCRbeta chain sequencing. The CDR3 regions of human TCRbeta chains were analyzed by immunosequencing. In the authors' own workflow: TCRs in the repertoires were compared against a reference library of SARS-CoV-2-specific TCRs that had been generated with the MIRA antigen-specificity platform. Breadth meant the fraction of unique TCRs that were SARS-CoV-2-associated, whereas depth meant the fraction of total T cells that were SARS-CoV-2-associated. Using the MIRA data, each spike-specific TCR was assigned both to the spike region to which the TCR was reactive and to a CD4 or CD8 class. Log10-transformed breadth and depth values were compared by one-way ANOVA with Sidak's multiple comparisons tests. Here the immuneACCESS table is served through TCRdb, limited to in-frame sequences with V and J called. Missing clones are a known gap in these copies; in checked studies unresolved V genes cover under half, and the rest lacks a known reason. That table is the source of V, J and clone size, and D and trimming were worked out from the DNA. The sample includes 160,000 or so clones, with approximately 88% observed a single time. 1.5% to 2% of the sample belongs to the ten largest clones.

As for this clone: Its antigen is currently not known. The sample holds no much larger clone one base away, and base qualities are not on file.

On the study overall, not on this receptor specifically: Conclusions about previously exposed vaccinees were limited because only six AZD1222 recipients were SARS-CoV-2 seropositive at baseline. Vaccine-associated CD4 TCRs spanned the whole spike protein, with dominant responses in regions 160-218 and 743-854. Participants were mostly white British, with more females than males. The authors suggested clonal diversity may have been underestimated. Because no day 14 peak-response samples were available, the repertoires could be characterized only after the peak T cell response. After two AZD1222 doses, spike-specific TCR breadth and depth were significantly higher than at day 0 and than in MenACWY recipients. The 56-69-year group was small, and its depth increase did not reach significance, likely because of low power. Reportedly, almost half of the unique spike-specific TCRs recognized epitopes lying outside the regions that are mutated in the B.1.351 and B.1.1.7 variants.

The TCR originated in an adult in good health. Source: peripheral blood, taken on day 0 of AZD1222 vaccination.

The nucleotide sequence reads TGTGCCAGCAGTGCAGGGGTGCCGAACACCGGGGAGCTGTTTTTT. It specifies CASSAGVPNTGELFF. Here the chain combines TRBV28 and TRBJ2-2, and TRBD1 may be the D gene, going by 6 matching bases. From its cysteine to its phenylalanine, the CDR3 spans 15 amino acids. The sequence is cut down to CDR3 DNA, 45 bases in frame from base 1. V was cut back by 5 bases and J by 0 bases, leaving a gap of 10 bases between them. From a lookup of the germline V gene, CDR1 and CDR2 are MDHEN and SYDVKM.